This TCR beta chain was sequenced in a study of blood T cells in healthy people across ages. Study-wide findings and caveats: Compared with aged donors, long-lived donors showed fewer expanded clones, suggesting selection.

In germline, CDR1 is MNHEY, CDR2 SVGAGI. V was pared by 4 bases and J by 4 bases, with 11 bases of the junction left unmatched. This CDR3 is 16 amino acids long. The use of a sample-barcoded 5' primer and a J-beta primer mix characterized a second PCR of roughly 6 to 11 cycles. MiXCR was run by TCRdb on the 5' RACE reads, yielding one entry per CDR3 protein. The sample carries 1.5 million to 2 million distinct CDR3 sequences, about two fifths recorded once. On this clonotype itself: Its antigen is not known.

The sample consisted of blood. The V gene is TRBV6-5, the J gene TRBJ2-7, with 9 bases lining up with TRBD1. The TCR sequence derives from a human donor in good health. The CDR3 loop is CASSFNSGTGFYEQYF. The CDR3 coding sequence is TGTGCCAGCAGTTTTAATTCCGGGACAGGGTTTTACGAGCAGTACTTC.